One and the same sample provided the 12 T cell receptor beta chains below, sequenced in a study of blood T cells in healthy people across ages. A J-beta primer mix and a sample-barcoded 5' primer were used in a second PCR of roughly 7 to 12 cycles. TCRdb analysed the 5' RACE reads with MiXCR anew, one entry per CDR3 protein. The profile shows about 560,000 distinct CDR3 sequences, around 27% of them singletons. These data were also reused for a study on T cells of mothers and their children.

Material for sequencing was blood. All receptors derive from a boy between 2 and 10 years old in good health.

The rearrangement joins TRBV7-2 to TRBJ2-5, with 12 bases matching TRBD2. V lost 7 bases, J lost 4 bases, and 7 bases stayed unmatched. CDR1 is SGHTA, CDR2 FQGNSA, per germline. CDR3 size: 15 residues. The CDR3, as DNA: TGTGCCAGCACCTTGACTAGCGGGGGCCTAGAGACCCAGTACTTC. It is translated as CASTLTSGGLETQYF.

This clonotype has a handful of counts. The chain employs TRBV20-1 and TRBJ1-4; D remains ambiguous. CDR3 size: 13 residues. The ends were cut back, 3 bases at V and 0 bases at J, with 5 bases in the middle. CDR1 is DFQATT and CDR2 is SNEGSKA in the germline V gene (reference sequence). The DNA of the CDR3 is TGCAGTGCTAGTCCGTCAACTAATGAAAAACTGTTTTTT. Its translation is CSASPSTNEKLFF.

The chain uses TRBV20-1 and TRBJ1-6, with D possibly TRBD1 on 5 matching bases. V was cut by 2 bases and J by 8 bases, with 10 bases left in between. Germline CDR1 is DFQATT and CDR2 is SNEGSKA (reference sequence). The CDR3 is 13 residues long. The CDR3 is CSARQGVDSPLHF. The CDR3 region has the DNA TGCAGTGCTAGACAGGGCGTCGATTCACCCCTCCACTTT.

This clonotype turned up a few times. The chain carries TRBV12-3 or TRBV12-4 and TRBJ2-2; tentatively, D is TRBD1 or TRBD2 (5 bases each). This CDR3 contains 10 residues. V shed 8 bases and J shed 7 bases, with 5 bases lying between them. The CDR3 nucleotides are TGTGCCAGCGGGGGCGGGGAGCTGTTTTTT. Its translation is CASGGGELFF.

The chain uses TRBV4-3 and TRBJ1-4, with D possibly TRBD1 on 6 matching bases. Trimming stripped 0 bases from V and 7 bases from J, with 12 bases between. Germline V gene sequence: CDR1 LGHNA, CDR2 YSLEER. CDR3 size: 15 residues. The CDR3 sequence: CASSQEPGAGEKLFF. The CDR3 coding sequence is TGCGCCAGCAGCCAAGAGCCAGGGGCGGGTGAAAAACTGTTTTTT.

The CDR3 bases are TGTGCCAGCAGCGGGCGGGGGACCCAAGAGACCCAGTACTTC. It specifies CASSGRGTQETQYF. V and J are TRBV7-9 and TRBJ2-5, with 7 bases matching TRBD2. Trimming at V came to 5 bases and at J to 1 base, leaving 4 bases not matched to a gene. The germline V gene encodes CDR1 SEHNR and CDR2 FQNEAQ (reference sequence). The CDR3 covers 14 residues.

There are a few counts of this clonotype. This sequence joins TRBV6-6 and TRBJ2-4; D is perhaps TRBD1 or TRBD2 (5 bases each). The V and J ends lost 9 bases and 7 bases respectively, with 16 bases between them. The CDR3 contains 13 residues. Germline lookup yields CDR1 MNHNY and CDR2 SVGAGI (reference sequence). CDR3 sequence: CASGTSPGNIQYF. For the CDR3, the DNA is TGTGCCAGTGGGACCTCTCCCGGGAACATTCAGTACTTC.

CDR3 loop: CASSQAGSVSHGYTF. The CDR3 DNA is TGTGCCAGCAGCCAAGCTGGCAGTGTTTCGCATGGCTACACCTTC. The V and J genes are TRBV14 and TRBJ1-2; D is uncertain. V was clipped by 1 base and J by 6 bases, with 15 bases between them. This CDR3 region has 15 residues. The germline CDR1 and CDR2 sequences are SGHDN and FVKESK.

The sample holds a few counts of this clonotype. The chain combines TRBV5-1 with TRBJ2-1; D might be TRBD1 (5 bases). Judging by the DNA end, TRBJ2-7 fits better; the J call may be wrong. Germline CDR1 is SGHRS and CDR2 is YFSETQ. CDR3 length: 13 residues. The CDR3 here is CASSFRVRYEQYF. CDR3 sequence (DNA): TGCGCCAGCAGCTTCAGGGTCCGCTACGAGCAGTACTTC.

This clonotype came up a few times. This chain links TRBV18 with TRBJ2-5; TRBD2 is a possible D gene (6 bases). Germline CDR1 and CDR2: KGHSH and LQKENI. The CDR3 runs to 13 residues. Trimming cost V 1 base and J 5 bases, with 8 bases left between them. The CDR3 nucleotides are TGTGCCAGCTCACCACGGGACTCGGAGACCCAGTACTTC. Its protein product is CASSPRDSETQYF.

The chain uses TRBV4-2 and TRBJ2-2; perhaps D is TRBD1 or TRBD2 (6 bases each). The V end lost 3 bases, the J end lost 4 bases, and 18 bases lay between the germline ends. This CDR3 spans 17 amino acids. The germline V gene has CDR1 LGHNA and CDR2 YNFKEQ. The CDR3 DNA is TGTGCCAGCAGCCAGAGCCCCACAGGGAGGCGCACCGGGGAGCTGTTTTTT. Its protein is CASSQSPTGRRTGELFF.

Concerning this clonotype itself: It is unclear where the CDR3 begins or ends on the DNA, so no DNA is shown, and the CDR3 is as TCRdb lists it. The chain recombines TRBV9 with TRBJ1-1. CDR1 SGDLS and CDR2 YYNGEE come from the germline V gene. From its first to its last residue, the CDR3 has 16 amino acids. CDR3 sequence: CASSVGTGTENTEAFF.